The sequence of this TCR beta chain was determined in a study of Graves' ophthalmopathy and Graves' hyperthyroidism. Study-level background: Specimen type is peripheral blood, obtained at initial diagnosis before any treatment.

With regard to this clonotype: Its specificity is not known.

Amplified material comprised TCR beta CDR3 regions derived from RNA transcripts. After a first-round RT-PCR with HTBI primers, a second-round multiplex PCR was run. TCRdb used MiXCR to reprocess the multiplex PCR reads, holding one entry per CDR3 protein. The repertoire consists of about 620,000 distinct CDR3 sequences, with about 24% occurring once and the leading ten covering roughly 6.9%. In germline, CDR1 is MNHEY, CDR2 SVGAGI. The CDR3 consists of 17 residues. Trimming removed 2 bases from V and 5 bases from J; junction bases left unmatched: 14. The study, taken as a whole, reports: Blood also carried most expanded thyroid clonotypes exceeding 0.001 frequency.

This sequence joins TRBV6-5 and TRBJ2-7, with 8 nucleotides matching TRBD1. The sequence was obtained from a woman aged 18-35 years with stable Graves' hyperthyroidism. Some clones in this sample may be carry-over from other donors' samples. Material: peripheral blood. In DNA, the CDR3 is TGTGCCAGCAGTTACAGCCCCCGACTGGCAGGGGGCAACGAGCAGTACTTC. The encoded protein is CASSYSPRLAGGNEQYF.